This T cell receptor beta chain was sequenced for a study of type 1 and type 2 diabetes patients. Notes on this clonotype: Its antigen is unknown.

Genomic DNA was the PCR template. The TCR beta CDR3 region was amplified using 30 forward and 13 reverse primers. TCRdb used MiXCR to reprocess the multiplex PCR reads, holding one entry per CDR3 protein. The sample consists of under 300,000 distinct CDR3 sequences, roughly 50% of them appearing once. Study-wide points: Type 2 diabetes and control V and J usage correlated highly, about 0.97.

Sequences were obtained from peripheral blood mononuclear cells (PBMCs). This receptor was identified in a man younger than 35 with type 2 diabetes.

The chain's CDR3 is CSAAWDTGELFF. The CDR3 coding sequence is TGCAGTGCTGCTTGGGACACCGGGGAGCTGTTTTTT. The chain couples TRBV20-1 to TRBJ2-2; no definite D call. The V end was cut by 5 bases, the J end by 3 bases, with 7 bases between. This CDR3 region has 12 residues. In germline, CDR1 is DFQATT, CDR2 SNEGSKA (reference sequence).